What follows are 14 T cell receptor beta chains derived from one specimen sequenced in a study of technical replicates of blood from several donors. The method was immunoSEQ multiplex PCR; TCRdb's version includes in-frame clones alone and lacks a portion of them. The sample includes 80,000 to 90,000 clones, 90% to 95% of them seen just once. The sample consisted of T cells isolated from PBMCs. The receptors originated from a human donor in good health.

This clone occurred once. The chain has TRBV9 and TRBJ1-1; 7 nucleotides agree with TRBD1. With 0 bases clipped from V and 7 bases from J, the junction kept 9 bases outside the gene matches. The CDR3 loop spans 15 amino acids. Germline CDR1 and CDR2: SGDLS and YYNGEE. Here the CDR3 DNA reads TGTGCCAGCAGCGTAGATCCGACAGGGTTGATTGAAGCTTTCTTT. Translated, it gives CASSVDPTGLIEAFF.

The rearrangement joins TRBV13 to TRBJ2-1, with 8 bases matching TRBD2. From germline, CDR1 is PRHDT and CDR2 FYEKMQ (reference sequence). V lost 2 bases, J lost 5 bases, and 5 bases stayed unmatched. The CDR3 covers 15 residues. For the CDR3, the DNA is TGTGCCAGCAGCTTACGTAGCGGGGTAAACAATGAGCAGTTCTTC. It translates to CASSLRSGVNNEQFF.

This clone occurred once. V usage is TRBV4-1 and J usage is TRBJ2-7; the D gene is possibly TRBD1 (5 bases). Deletions cut 1 base from V and 0 bases from J, with 19 bases between. The CDR3 is made up of 18 amino acids. Per the germline V gene, CDR1 is MGHRA and CDR2 is YSYEKL. The CDR3, as DNA: TGCGCCAGCAGCCAAGCCTCCCAGTCAGGGTCACTCTCCTACGAGCAGTACTTC. The encoded protein is CASSQASQSGSLSYEQYF.

The rearrangement uses TRBV5-1 and TRBJ1-1; no firm D call. The V end lost 1 base, the J end lost 8 bases, and 18 bases lay between the germline ends. This CDR3 is built from 15 residues. Germline CDR1 is SGHRS and CDR2 is YFSETQ. In DNA form, the CDR3 reads TGCGCCAGCAGCTTGCTAGTTGGAACCAACGGCGAAGCTTTCTTT. Protein sequence: CASSLLVGTNGEAFF.

The chain has TRBV28 and TRBJ2-2, with 14 bases matching TRBD2. The J segment lost 6 bases and the V segment lost 5 bases, leaving 8 bases of the junction unmatched. This CDR3 is 17 amino acids long. Germline V CDR1 and CDR2: MDHEN, SYDVKM. For the CDR3, the DNA is TGTGCCAGCAGTACTACGGGACTAGCGGGAGCCCCCGGGGAGCTGTTTTTT. Translated, it gives CASSTTGLAGAPGELFF. Drawing the rest from reference TRBV28 and TRBJ2-2, the complete variable domain is DVKVTQSSRYLVKRTGEKVFLECVQDMDHENMFWYRQDPGLGLRLIYFSYDVKMKEKGDIPEGYSVSREKKERFSLILESASTNQTSMYLCASSTTGLAGAPGELFFGEGSRLTVL.

The gene calls are TRBV6-1 and TRBJ1-1; 8 bases map to TRBD1. The CDR3 runs 12 residues. V shed 6 bases, J shed 8 bases, and the junction held 5 bases outside the gene matches. Germline assignment: CDR1 MNHNS and CDR2 SASEGT. The CDR3 region has the DNA TGTGCCAGCAGCAAGGACAGGGTGGAAGCTTTCTTT. Residues: CASSKDRVEAFF.

V is TRBV19 and J is TRBJ1-5; D remains ambiguous. The CDR3 consists of 18 residues. V shed 9 bases and J shed 1 base, with 25 bases lying between them. Germline V gene lookup returns CDR1 LNHDA and CDR2 SQIVND (reference sequence). CDR3 amino acids: CASTGESEERMSNQPQHF. The CDR3 DNA sequence: TGTGCCAGCACCGGTGAATCCGAGGAACGGATGAGCAATCAGCCCCAGCATTTT.

Only a few counts were recorded for this clone. The chain joins TRBV14 to TRBJ2-7; 10 bases map to TRBD2. V lost 2 bases, J lost 3 bases, and 1 base stayed unmatched. Germline V gene sequence: CDR1 SGHDN, CDR2 FVKESK. CDR3 length: 14 amino acids. CDR3 region: CASSQWTSGYEQYF. In DNA form, the CDR3 reads TGTGCCAGCAGCCAATGGACTAGCGGCTACGAGCAGTACTTC.

The genes are TRBV4-1 and TRBJ2-5; 7 positions agree with TRBD2. Germline V gene data show CDR1 as MGHRA and CDR2 as YSYEKL. The CDR3 is 14 amino acids. V lost 5 bases to trimming and J lost 1 base; unmatched junction nucleotides: 4. The CDR3 DNA is TGCGCCAGCAGCGCGGGGAGGGCCCAAGAGACCCAGTACTTC. This gives the protein CASSAGRAQETQYF.

This rearrangement joins TRBV4-1 to TRBJ2-7, with 7 bases that match TRBD2. Looked up from germline, CDR1 is MGHRA and CDR2 is YSYEKL. The CDR3 contains 16 residues. The V gene end was trimmed by 2 bases and the J gene end by 1 base; junction bases not matched to a gene: 8. As DNA, the CDR3 is TGCGCCAGCAGCCAATTGGCTAGCGGCACATCCTACGAGCAGTACTTC. This gives the protein CASSQLASGTSYEQYF.

The chain recombines TRBV29-1 with TRBJ2-2; D remains ambiguous. The germline V gene has CDR1 SQVTM and CDR2 ANQGSEA. The CDR3 is 14 amino acids. The V end lost 3 bases, the J end lost 0 bases, and 8 bases lay between the germline ends. CDR3 nucleotide sequence: TGCAGCGTTGAGCACACCTCGAACACCGGGGAGCTGTTTTTT. It specifies CSVEHTSNTGELFF.

CDR3 sequence: CATLSAKNIQYF. CDR3 nucleotides: TGTGCCACCCTTTCGGCCAAAAACATTCAGTACTTC. The V gene is TRBV27, the J gene TRBJ2-4; no clear D. The V gene's germline CDR1 is MNHEY and CDR2 SMNVEV (reference sequence). Trimming left V 10 bases short and J 1 base short, with 8 bases between. The CDR3 runs to 12 residues.

This sequence joins TRBV29-1 and TRBJ1-3; D unresolved. CDR1 and CDR2 from the germline V gene are SQVTM and ANQGSEA. The V end was cut by 5 bases, the J end by 0 bases, with 17 bases between. The CDR3 extends over 16 amino acids. The DNA for the CDR3 is TGCAGCGTTAAATCGGGAGAGGGATACTCTGGAAACACCATATATTTT. Encoded protein: CSVKSGEGYSGNTIYF.

The rearrangement joins TRBV7-9 to TRBJ2-7; no firm D call. The V gene lost 1 base and the J gene lost 5 bases, with 6 bases spanning the gap. Germline V CDR1 and CDR2: SEHNR, FQNEAQ (reference sequence). This CDR3 has 12 residues. The CDR3 DNA reads TGTGCCAGCAGCTTAGTTTCAAACGAGCAGTACTTC. This gives the protein CASSLVSNEQYF.